This T cell receptor beta chain was sequenced during a study of T cell repertoires in cytomegalovirus infection. On this clonotype: Its antigen is undetermined.

Notes on the study in general: Predominance within the ex vivo response was attributable to HLA-C-restricted CMV-specific TCR beta clonotypes.

Germline V gene data show CDR1 as MNHEY and CDR2 as SVGEGT. The ends lost 5 bases at V and 10 bases at J; junction bases unmatched: 10. There are 16 residues in the CDR3. From the reads, TCRdb called clonotypes with MiXCR, one entry per CDR3 protein. This repertoire shows fewer than 550,000 distinct CDR3 sequences, 26% found once; its top ten account for around 13%. The TCR originated in a human donor in good health (CMV status not recorded). Some clones in this sample may be carry-over from other donors' samples. The chain links TRBV6-2 or TRBV6-3 to TRBJ2-1, with 14 bases identical to TRBD2. Sequencing was carried out using PBMCs. The CDR3: CASSQGLAGGRGEQFF. Here the CDR3 DNA reads TGTGCCAGCAGTCAAGGACTAGCGGGAGGCAGGGGCGAGCAGTTCTTC.